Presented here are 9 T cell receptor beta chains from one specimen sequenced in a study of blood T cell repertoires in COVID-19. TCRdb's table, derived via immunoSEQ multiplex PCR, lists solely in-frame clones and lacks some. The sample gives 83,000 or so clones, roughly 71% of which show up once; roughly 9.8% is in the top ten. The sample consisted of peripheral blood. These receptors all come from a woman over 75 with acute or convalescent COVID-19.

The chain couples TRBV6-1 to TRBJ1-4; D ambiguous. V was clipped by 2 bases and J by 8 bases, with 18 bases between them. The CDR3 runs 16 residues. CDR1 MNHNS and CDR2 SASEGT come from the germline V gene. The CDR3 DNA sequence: TGTGCCAGCAGTGAACTGAGAGGGAACCTGAGAGAAAAACTGTTTTTT. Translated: CASSELRGNLREKLFF.

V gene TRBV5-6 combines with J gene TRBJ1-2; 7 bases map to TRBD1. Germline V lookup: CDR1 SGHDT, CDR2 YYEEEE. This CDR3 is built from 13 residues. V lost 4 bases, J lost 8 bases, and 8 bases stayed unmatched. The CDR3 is CASSRQGSLGYTF. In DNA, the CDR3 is TGTGCCAGCAGCCGACAGGGCTCGTTGGGCTACACCTTC.

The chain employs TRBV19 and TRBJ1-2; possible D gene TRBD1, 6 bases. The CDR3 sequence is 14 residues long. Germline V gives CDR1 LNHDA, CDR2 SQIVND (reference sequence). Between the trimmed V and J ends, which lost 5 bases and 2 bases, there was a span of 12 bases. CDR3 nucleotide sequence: TGTGCCAGTAGTCCGCCGACAGGAAACTATGGCTACACCTTC. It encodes CASSPPTGNYGYTF.

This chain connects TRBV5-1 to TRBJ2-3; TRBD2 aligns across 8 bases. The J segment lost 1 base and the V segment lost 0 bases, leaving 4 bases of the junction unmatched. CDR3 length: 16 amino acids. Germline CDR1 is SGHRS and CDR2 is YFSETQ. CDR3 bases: TGCGCCAGCAGCTTGGCCAATAGCGGGGGCACAGATACGCAGTATTTT. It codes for CASSLANSGGTDTQYF.

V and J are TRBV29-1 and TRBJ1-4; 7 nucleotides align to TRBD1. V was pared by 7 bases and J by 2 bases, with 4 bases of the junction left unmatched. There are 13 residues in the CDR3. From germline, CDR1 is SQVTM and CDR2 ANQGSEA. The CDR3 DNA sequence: TGCAGCGCTCAGGGACAGACTAATGAAAAACTGTTTTTT. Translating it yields CSAQGQTNEKLFF.

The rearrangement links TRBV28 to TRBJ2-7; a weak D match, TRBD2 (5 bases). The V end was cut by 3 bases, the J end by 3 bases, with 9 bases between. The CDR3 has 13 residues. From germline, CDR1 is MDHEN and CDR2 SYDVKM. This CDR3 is CASSFGLNYEQYF. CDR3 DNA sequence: TGTGCCAGCAGTTTTGGACTTAACTACGAGCAGTACTTC. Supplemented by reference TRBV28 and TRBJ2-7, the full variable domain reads DVKVTQSSRYLVKRTGEKVFLECVQDMDHENMFWYRQDPGLGLRLIYFSYDVKMKEKGDIPEGYSVSREKKERFSLILESASTNQTSMYLCASSFGLNYEQYFGPGTRLTVT.

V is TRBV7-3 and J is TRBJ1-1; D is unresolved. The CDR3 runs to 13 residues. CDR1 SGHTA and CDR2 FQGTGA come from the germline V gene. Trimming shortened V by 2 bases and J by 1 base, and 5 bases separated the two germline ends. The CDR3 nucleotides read TGTGCCAGCAGCTTACCAGGGAACACTGAAGCTTTCTTT. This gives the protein CASSLPGNTEAFF.

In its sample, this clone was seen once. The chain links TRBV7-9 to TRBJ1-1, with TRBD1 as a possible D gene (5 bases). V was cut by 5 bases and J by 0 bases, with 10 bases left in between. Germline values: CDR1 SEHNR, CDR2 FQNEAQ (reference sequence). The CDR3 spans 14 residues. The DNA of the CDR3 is TGTGCCAGCAGCCCCTCAGGGTTGAACACTGAAGCTTTCTTT. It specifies CASSPSGLNTEAFF.

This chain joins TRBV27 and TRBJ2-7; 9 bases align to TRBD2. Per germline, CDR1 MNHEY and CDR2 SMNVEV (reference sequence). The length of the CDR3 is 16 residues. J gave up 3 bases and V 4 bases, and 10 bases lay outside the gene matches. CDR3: CASSWALAGASYEQYF. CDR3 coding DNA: TGTGCCAGCAGTTGGGCTTTAGCGGGAGCCAGCTACGAGCAGTACTTC.